These T cell receptor beta chains were read from a single sample in a study of blood T cell repertoires in COVID-19. The protocol was immunoSEQ multiplex PCR, while the TCRdb copy is restricted to in-frame clones and leaves out a portion. This table holds about 160,000 clones, 75% to 85% found once. What was sequenced was peripheral blood. These receptors were collected from a human donor in a cohort sampled during active COVID-19. Both conserved end residues are part of each CDR3. D genes are given only for firm matches. Size values are once, few and many counts, or a class for expanded clones, and some rows have none.

>TRBD1|-|TRBJ2-5|TRBV2
TGTGCCAGAGATAACCCAGGACAGGAGCAAGAGACCCAGTACTTC
CARDNPGQEQETQYF
>TRBD1|-|TRBJ2-1|TRBV7-9
TGTGCCAGCAGCCCCTTAGGGGGCGTAAGCAATGAGCAGTTCTTC
CASSPLGGVSNEQFF
>-|-|TRBJ2-3|TRBV7-2
TGTGCCAGCAGCTTAGACGGGTCTAGCACAGATACGCAGTATTTT
CASSLDGSSTDTQYF
>TRBD2|-|TRBJ2-1|TRBV7-2
TGTGCCAGCAGTCCGCCACGGGGGGTCTCCTACAATGAGCAGTTCTTC
CASSPPRGVSYNEQFF
>-|many|TRBJ1-2|TRBV28
TGTGCCAGCACCAAGAGCAGTCATCGTTCGGGGTATGGCTACACCTTC
CASTKSSHRSGYGYTF
>-|-|TRBJ2-7|TRBV6-2/TRBV6-3
TGTGCCAGCAGCCCAACCCCAGGGAGGGGGTACGAGCAGTACTTC
CASSPTPGRGYEQYF
>TRBD1|-|TRBJ2-2|TRBV27
TGTGCCAGCAGTCCTCTCGGGACAGGAGAGACCGGGGAGCTGTTTTTT
CASSPLGTGETGELFF
>-|-|TRBJ1-5|TRBV15
TGTGCCACCAGCAGAGAATCGGGGATAGGGCAGCCCCAGCATTTT
CATSRESGIGQPQHF
>-|-|TRBJ2-7|TRBV11-2
TGTGCCAGCAGCTACAGCCTATCCCGGGGGAGCTCCTACGAGCAGTACTTC
CASSYSLSRGSSYEQYF
>TRBD2|-|TRBJ2-5|TRBV19
TGTGCCAGTAGTGCACTCCGGACTAGCGGGGAAGAGACCCAGTACTTC
CASSALRTSGEETQYF
>TRBD1|-|TRBJ1-1|TRBV9
TGTGCCAGCACCGTGGGACAGGGGGTTGGTAGGAACACTGAAGCTTTCTTT
CASTVGQGVGRNTEAFF
>TRBD1|-|TRBJ2-7|TRBV7-2
TGTGCCAGCAGCTTAGCCGGGACAGGGGGGATCTACGAGCAGTACTTC
CASSLAGTGGIYEQYF
>-|-|TRBJ2-7|TRBV27
TGTGCCAGCAGTAGGGGCTTACTATCTTACGAGCAGTACTTC
CASSRGLLSYEQYF
>TRBD2|-|TRBJ2-4|TRBV30
TGTGCCTGGGCGACTAGCGGGAACATTCAGTACTTC
CAWATSGNIQYF
>TRBD2|few|TRBJ2-1|TRBV4-1
TGCGCCAGCAGCCAAGGTTCCGGGACTAGCGTTTACAATGAGCAGTTCTTC
CASSQGSGTSVYNEQFF
>-|few|TRBJ2-7|TRBV5-6
TGTGCCAGCAGCTCAATAGCGAGCTCCTACGAGCAGTACTTC
CASSSIASSYEQYF
>-|few|TRBJ1-2|TRBV29-1
TGCAACGTTGAGTCCGGCTATGGCTACACCTTC
CNVESGYGYTF
>-|-|TRBJ1-1|TRBV19
TGTGCCAGTAGTATTGGGTATCGGGGTAGAACTGAAGCTTTCTTT
CASSIGYRGRTEAFF
>-|-|TRBJ1-2|TRBV7-8
TGTGCCAGCAGCTTAGAACCCCGGGTGAAGGCTGGCTACACCTTC
CASSLEPRVKAGYTF
>-|once|TRBJ1-2|TRBV5-6
TGTGCCAGCAGTCAACTTAATACAGGGGGCTACACCTTC
CASSQLNTGGYTF
>TRBD1|-|TRBJ2-5|TRBV6-5
TGTGCCAGCAGTTACGGGACAGGGGGCATAGGGTCCCAGTACTTC
CASSYGTGGIGSQYF
>-|-|TRBJ2-1|TRBV7-2
TGTGCCAGCAGCCGCAGGGTAAGTTCCTGGGATGAGCAGTTCTTC
CASSRRVSSWDEQFF
>-|few|TRBJ2-7|TRBV6-5
TGTGCCAGCAGCCAAGGGGCGGACAAGGCCTACGAGCAGTACTTC
CASSQGADKAYEQYF
>TRBD1|-|TRBJ1-6|TRBV25-1
TGTGCCAGCAGCGGCCAACAGGGGGCACATTCACCCCTCCACTTT
CASSGQQGAHSPLHF
>TRBD2|-|TRBJ2-2|TRBV9
TGTGCCAGCAGCAGTGGGACTAGCGGCGCCGGGGAGCTGTTTTTT
CASSSGTSGAGELFF
>TRBD2|-|TRBJ2-2|TRBV6-5
TGTGCCAGCAGTCGACTAGCGGGAGAATCCGGGGAGCTGTTTTTT
CASSRLAGESGELFF
>TRBD1|once|TRBJ2-7|TRBV2
TGTGCCAGCAGTCGGACAGGGGAGACCTACGAGCAGTACTTC
CASSRTGETYEQYF
>TRBD1|-|TRBJ2-5|TRBV5-6
TGTGCCAGCAGCAAAAACAGGGGGCTAAAAGAGACCCAGTACTTC
CASSKNRGLKETQYF
>TRBD1|-|TRBJ2-2|TRBV6-4
TGTGCCAGCAGTCCCCGGGACAGGGGGCTTTTAGGCGGGGAGCTGTTTTTT
CASSPRDRGLLGGELFF
>-|once|TRBJ1-1|TRBV2
TGTGCCAGCAGTGTGGGGGGTGACACTGAAGCTTTCTTT
CASSVGGDTEAFF
>TRBD2|-|TRBJ2-1|TRBV24-1
TGTGCCACCAGTGATTCGGGACTAAACTACAATGAGCAGTTCTTC
CATSDSGLNYNEQFF
>-|-|TRBJ1-3|TRBV5-6
TGTGCCAGCAGCTTGGCAGGGGCTGGAAACACCATATATTTT
CASSLAGAGNTIYF
>TRBD1|-|TRBJ2-3|TRBV27
TGTGCCAGCAGTCCCCGGGACAGTGCCACAGATACGCAGTATTTT
CASSPRDSATDTQYF
>-|-|TRBJ2-1|TRBV20-1
TGCAGTGCTAGAAATAAGGGGGTACAGTTCTTC
CSARNKGVQFF
>-|-|TRBJ2-1|TRBV6-1
TGTGCCAGCAGTGAATTTGGCGGGCTAAGCTCCTACAATGAGCAGTTCTTC
CASSEFGGLSSYNEQFF
>-|-|TRBJ2-3|TRBV29-1
TGCAGCGTTGTCCTGGGGGCTGATACGCAGTATTTT
CSVVLGADTQYF
>TRBD1|-|TRBJ2-1|TRBV6-5
TGTGCCGGAAGACAGGGGTCATACAATGAGCAGTTCTTC
CAGRQGSYNEQFF
>-|-|TRBJ1-2|TRBV28
TGTGCCAGCTCCGCCCAAGGGCAGGGGCACGGCTACACCTTC
CASSAQGQGHGYTF
>-|-|TRBJ1-5|TRBV11-2
TGTGCCAGCAGCTTGGGAGGAATCGGGCAGCCCCAGCATTTT
CASSLGGIGQPQHF
>-|-|TRBJ1-5|TRBV7-8
TGTGCCAGCAGCTTACGGGACACCAGCAATCAGCCCCAGCATTTT
CASSLRDTSNQPQHF
>-|-|TRBJ2-7|TRBV7-2
TGTGCCAGCAGCCCTGGGCTTCCTAGCCCCTACGAGCAGTACTTC
CASSPGLPSPYEQYF
>TRBD2|few|TRBJ2-4|TRBV11-2
TGTGCCAGCAGCTTAGATGGAGGACTAGCGGGGATTCAGTACTTC
CASSLDGGLAGIQYF
>-|-|TRBJ1-3|TRBV2
TGTGCCAGCAGTTTTTACGGGGACTCTGGAAACACCATATATTTT
CASSFYGDSGNTIYF
>-|-|TRBJ2-7|TRBV7-9
TGTGCCAGCATAGGGGAGGCAGGGCCGATCTACGAGCAGTACTTC
CASIGEAGPIYEQYF
>-|-|TRBJ2-1|TRBV6-5
TGTGCCAGCAGTAAAACCGGGACTCTGCCTTGGGAGCAGTTCTTC
CASSKTGTLPWEQFF
>TRBD1|-|TRBJ1-4|TRBV5-4
TGTGCCAGCAGCCCAGGGGGAAGTGAAAAACTGTTTTTT
CASSPGGSEKLFF
>TRBD1|-|TRBJ1-2|TRBV6-5
TGTGCCAGCAGTTCCGGGACAGGGGTATATGGCTACACCTTC
CASSSGTGVYGYTF
>TRBD2|-|TRBJ2-1|TRBV9
TGTGCCAGCAGCTCGGGGGGGTACAATGAGCAGTTCTTC
CASSSGGYNEQFF
>TRBD1|-|TRBJ2-7|TRBV29-1
TGCAGCGTTCCGGGACAGCTTCCCCACGAGCAGTACTTC
CSVPGQLPHEQYF
>TRBD2|-|TRBJ2-3|TRBV7-2
TGTGCCAGCAGCTTAAGCGGGACTAGCGGGAGGCCATTCACAGATACGCAGTATTTT
CASSLSGTSGRPFTDTQYF